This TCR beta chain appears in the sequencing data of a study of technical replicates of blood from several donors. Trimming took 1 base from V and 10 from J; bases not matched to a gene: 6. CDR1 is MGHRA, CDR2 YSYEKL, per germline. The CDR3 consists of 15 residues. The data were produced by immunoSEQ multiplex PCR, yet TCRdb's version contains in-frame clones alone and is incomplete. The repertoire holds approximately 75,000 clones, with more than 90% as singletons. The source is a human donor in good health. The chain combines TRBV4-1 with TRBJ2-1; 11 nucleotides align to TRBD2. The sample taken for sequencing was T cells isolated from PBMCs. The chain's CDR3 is CASSQVTSGSLEQFF. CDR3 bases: TGCGCCAGCAGCCAAGTTACTAGCGGGAGCCTCGAGCAGTTCTTC.